The TCR beta chain under discussion was sequenced for a study of PD-L1 blockade in urothelial cancer. Indicated time point: pretreatment peripheral blood. What went into each PCR as a spike was synthetic TCR analog templates. Produced via immunoSEQ multiplex PCR; TCRdb's table is partial and in-frame only. The sample has 15,000 to 20,000 clones, about 88% seen once; the top ten hold more than 9.5%. The CDR3 spans 18 residues. The germline V gene encodes CDR1 KGHSH and CDR2 LQKENI. With 1 base removed from V and 3 bases from J, the gap between germline ends came to 18 bases. The clonotype comes from a man aged 65-85 years with urothelial cancer. This chain links TRBV18 with TRBJ2-2; D is possibly TRBD1 (6 bases). The source material was PBMCs, sampled around atezolizumab (anti-PD-L1) treatment. DNA of the CDR3: TGTGCCAGCTCACCACAAAAACAGGGTCTCCGATACACCGGGGAGCTGTTTTTT. Protein sequence: CASSPQKQGLRYTGELFF.